This T cell receptor (beta chain) was sequenced during a study of T-cell memory formation after mild COVID-19. TCRdb re-derived calls from the 5' RACE reads in MiXCR, one entry per CDR3 protein. The table has some 330,000 distinct CDR3 sequences, under 25% seen once. This clonotype occurred a few times. No antigen is known for it. Germline CDR1 SGHVS, CDR2 FNYEAQ. This CDR3 has 16 amino acids. The ends lost 6 bases at V and 7 bases at J; junction bases unmatched: 13. Study findings and constraints: Second-wave clones with a day 37 peak had unconfirmed SARS-CoV-2 specificity. Within pre-infection memory, some responding clones were found, suggesting cross-reactive memory joined. While clones contracting from day 15 to 85 were balanced between CD4 and CD8, later expanders leaned CD4+.

The sequenced sample consisted of PBMCs or a T cell subset sorted from them (not recorded which). The rearrangement uses TRBV7-6 and TRBJ2-1; TRBD2 aligns across 9 bases. This TCR derives from an adult woman who had mild COVID-19 (a few samples of this study predate the infection). Cell type and time point are not known. CDR3 protein: CASSLGSAGGGNEQFF. The CDR3 DNA reads TGTGCCAGCAGTTTGGGATCAGCGGGAGGCGGTAATGAGCAGTTCTTC.